The clone carrying this T cell receptor (beta chain) was found many times. These data come from a study of T-cell reconstitution after alpha-beta-depleted transplantation in children. The CDR3 has 13 residues. CDR1 MGHRA and CDR2 YSYEKL come from the germline V gene. The ends were cut back, 1 base at V and 8 bases at J, with 11 bases in the middle. This sample's TCRbeta library carried unique molecular identifier barcodes. TCRdb re-derived calls from the PCR reads in MiXCR, one entry per CDR3 protein. There are some 250,000 distinct CDR3 sequences in the sample; 12% occur only once, and approximately 2.4% lies in the top ten.

Sequencing used PBMCs from the stem cell graft donor, obtained from the stem cell graft. This receptor was taken from a human donor who donated a stem cell graft to a child with acute lymphoblastic leukemia. The J gene is TRBJ1-2, the V gene TRBV4-1; possible D gene TRBD1, 5 bases. The CDR3 DNA reads TGCGCCAGCAGCCAAGGGGGCGTCGAAGGCTACACCTTC. It yields the protein CASSQGGVEGYTF.